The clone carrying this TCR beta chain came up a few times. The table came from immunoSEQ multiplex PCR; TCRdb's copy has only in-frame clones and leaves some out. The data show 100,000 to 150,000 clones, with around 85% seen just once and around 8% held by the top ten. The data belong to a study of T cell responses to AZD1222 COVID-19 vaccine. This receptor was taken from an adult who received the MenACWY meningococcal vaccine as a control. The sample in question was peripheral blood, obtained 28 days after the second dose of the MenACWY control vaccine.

The CDR3 nucleotides read TGTGCCAGCAGCCCATGGGGCGGGAACACTGAAGCTTTCTTT. Amino acid sequence: CASSPWGGNTEAFF. The chain combines TRBV5-4 with TRBJ1-1, with D perhaps matching TRBD1 (5 bases). The CDR3 contains 14 residues. Trimming cost V 4 bases and J 1 base, with 11 bases left between them. The germline CDR1 and CDR2 sequences are SGHNT and YYREEE (reference sequence).